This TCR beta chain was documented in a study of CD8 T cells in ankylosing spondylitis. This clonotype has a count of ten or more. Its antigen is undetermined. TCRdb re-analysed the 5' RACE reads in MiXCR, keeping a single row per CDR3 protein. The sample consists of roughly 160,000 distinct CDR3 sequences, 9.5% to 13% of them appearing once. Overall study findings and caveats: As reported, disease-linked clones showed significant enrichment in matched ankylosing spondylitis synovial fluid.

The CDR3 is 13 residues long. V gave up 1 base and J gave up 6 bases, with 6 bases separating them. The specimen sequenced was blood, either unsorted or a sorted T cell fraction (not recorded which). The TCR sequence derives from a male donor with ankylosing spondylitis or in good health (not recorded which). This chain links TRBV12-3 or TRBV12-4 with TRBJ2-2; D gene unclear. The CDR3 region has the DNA TGTGCCAGCAGTTTAGTAGGGTCCGGGGAGCTGTTTTTT. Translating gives CASSLVGSGELFF.